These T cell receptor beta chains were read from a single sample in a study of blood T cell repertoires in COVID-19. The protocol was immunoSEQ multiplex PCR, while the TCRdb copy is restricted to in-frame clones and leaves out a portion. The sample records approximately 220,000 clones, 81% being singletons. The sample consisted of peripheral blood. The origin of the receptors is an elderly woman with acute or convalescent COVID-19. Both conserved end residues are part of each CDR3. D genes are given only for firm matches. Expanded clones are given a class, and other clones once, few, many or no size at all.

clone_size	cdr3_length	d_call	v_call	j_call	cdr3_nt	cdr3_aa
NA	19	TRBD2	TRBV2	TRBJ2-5	TGTGCCAGCACCATGACCCGGACTAGCGGGGGCACATCCCAAGAGACCCAGTACTTC	CASTMTRTSGGTSQETQYF
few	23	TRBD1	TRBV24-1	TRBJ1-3	TGTGCCACCAGTGATACAGGGGGACCTGGAAACACCAGAACAGGGGGACCTGGAAACACCATATATTTT	CATSDTGGPGNTRTGGPGNTIYF
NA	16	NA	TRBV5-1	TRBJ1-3	TGCGCCAGCAGCGCGGACAGCTACTTCTCTGGAAACACCATATATTTT	CASSADSYFSGNTIYF
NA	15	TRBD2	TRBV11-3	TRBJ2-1	TGTGCCAGCAGTTTTAGCGGGAGCTCCTACAATGAGCAGTTCTTC	CASSFSGSSYNEQFF
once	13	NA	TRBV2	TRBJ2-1	TGTGCCAGCAGTGCAAGCCCCTACAATGAGCAGTTCTTC	CASSASPYNEQFF
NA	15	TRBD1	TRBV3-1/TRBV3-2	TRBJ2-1	TGTGCCAGCAGCCAAGAATTTGGACAGGGGGGGGAGCAGTTCTTC	CASSQEFGQGGEQFF
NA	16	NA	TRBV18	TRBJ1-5	TGTGCCAGCTCAAGGCAGGGCAATAATGGAAATCAGCCCCAGCATTTT	CASSRQGNNGNQPQHF
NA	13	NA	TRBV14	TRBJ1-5	TGTGCCAGCAGCCAAGATGGGCATCAGCCCCAGCATTTT	CASSQDGHQPQHF
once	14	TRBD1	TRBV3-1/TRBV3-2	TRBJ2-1	TGTGCCAGCAGCCAAAGGACAGGGGGCAATGAGCAGTTCTTC	CASSQRTGGNEQFF
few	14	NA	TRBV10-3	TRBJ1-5	TGTGCCATCAGTGAAGGGGACACCTATCAGCCCCAGCATTTT	CAISEGDTYQPQHF
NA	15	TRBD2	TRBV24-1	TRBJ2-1	TGTGCCACCAGTGAGGACCGGGGACTAGGCAATGAGCAGTTCTTC	CATSEDRGLGNEQFF
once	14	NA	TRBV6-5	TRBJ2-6	TGTGCCAGCACTAACGGGGGTGGGGCCAACGTCCTGACTTTC	CASTNGGGANVLTF
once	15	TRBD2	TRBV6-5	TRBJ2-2	TGTGCCAGCAAAACTAGCGGAGAGAACACCGGGGAGCTGTTTTTT	CASKTSGENTGELFF
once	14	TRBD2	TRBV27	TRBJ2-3	TGTGCCAGCAGTGGCCTAGCGGGAGCAGATACGCAGTATTTT	CASSGLAGADTQYF
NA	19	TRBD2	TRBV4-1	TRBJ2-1	TGCGCCAGCAGCCAACGGGGACTAGCGGGAGTGAGCTCCTACAATGAGCAGTTCTTC	CASSQRGLAGVSSYNEQFF
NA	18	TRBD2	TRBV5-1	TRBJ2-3	TGCGCCAGCAGCTTCCGGGGTACTAGCGTCTGGGCCGTGGATACGCAGTATTTT	CASSFRGTSVWAVDTQYF
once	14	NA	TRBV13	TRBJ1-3	TGTGCCAGCAGCTTAGCCGTGTCTGGAAACACCATATATTTT	CASSLAVSGNTIYF
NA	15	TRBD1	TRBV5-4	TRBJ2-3	TGTGCCAGCCGAGGACAGGGAACGGGGTTGGATACGCAGTATTTT	CASRGQGTGLDTQYF
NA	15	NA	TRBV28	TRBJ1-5	TGTGCCAGCAGCGGCCATACCAGGTTCTCACAGCCCCAGCATTTT	CASSGHTRFSQPQHF
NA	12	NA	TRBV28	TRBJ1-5	TGTGCCAGCAGTTTCCCCCTAGGGCCCCAGCATTTT	CASSFPLGPQHF
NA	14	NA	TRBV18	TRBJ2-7	TGTGCCAGTTCCAGGGATCCTCCCCCCTACGAGCAGTACTTC	CASSRDPPPYEQYF
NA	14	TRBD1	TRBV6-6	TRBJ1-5	TGTGCCAGCAAGGACAGGGGGCAGAATCAGCCCCAGCATTTT	CASKDRGQNQPQHF
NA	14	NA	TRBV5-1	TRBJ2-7	TGCGCCAGCAGCTTCGACAACCCTACCTACGAGCAGTACTTC	CASSFDNPTYEQYF
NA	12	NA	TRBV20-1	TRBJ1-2	TGCAGTGCTAGTCCCTCTAACTATGGCTACACCTTC	CSASPSNYGYTF
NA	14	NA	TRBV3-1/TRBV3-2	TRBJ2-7	TGTGCCAGCAGCCTGCTCTGGGAGCCCTACGAGCAGTACTTC	CASSLLWEPYEQYF
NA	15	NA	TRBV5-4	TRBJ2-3	TGTGCCAGCAGCTTGTATCTAGGTTCAAGAGATACGCAGTATTTT	CASSLYLGSRDTQYF
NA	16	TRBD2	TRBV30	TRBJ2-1	TGTGCCTGGAGTGTACCAGGGCTAGCGGGCCCCAATGAGCAGTTCTTC	CAWSVPGLAGPNEQFF
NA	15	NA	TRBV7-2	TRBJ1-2	TGTGCCAGCAGCTTAGACGCAGGAGGCCGTTTAGGCTACACCTTC	CASSLDAGGRLGYTF
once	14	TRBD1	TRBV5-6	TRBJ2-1	TGTGCCAGCAGCTCCGATGTACAGGGGAAGGGGCAGTTCTTC	CASSSDVQGKGQFF
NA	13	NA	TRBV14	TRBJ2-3	TGTGCCAGCAGCCAAGATCGTAGAGATACGCAGTATTTT	CASSQDRRDTQYF
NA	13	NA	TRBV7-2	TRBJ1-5	TGTGCCAGCAGCTTATCAAGGCGGCAGCCCCAGCATTTT	CASSLSRRQPQHF
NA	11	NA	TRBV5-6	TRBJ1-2	TGTGCCAGCAGCTCCCTCGTGGGCTACACCTTC	CASSSLVGYTF
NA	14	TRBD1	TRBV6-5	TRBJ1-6	TGTGCCAGCAGTTCCGACAGGACAGGTTCACCCCTCCACTTT	CASSSDRTGSPLHF
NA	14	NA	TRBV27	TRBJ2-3	TGTGCCAGCAGATTGTCCCAGGGCACAGATACGCAGTATTTT	CASRLSQGTDTQYF
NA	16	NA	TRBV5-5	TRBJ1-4	TGTGCCAGCAACACGCTACAAGCAGGGGTACTTGAAAAACTGTTTTTT	CASNTLQAGVLEKLFF
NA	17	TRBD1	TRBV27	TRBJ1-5	TGTGCCAGCAGTCCTCAGGGACAGCCTTCCTCAAATCAGCCCCAGCATTTT	CASSPQGQPSSNQPQHF
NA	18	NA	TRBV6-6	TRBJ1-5	TGTGCCAGCAGCCGAGACCCCGGACAGCCGGGGAGCAATCAGCCCCAGCATTTT	CASSRDPGQPGSNQPQHF
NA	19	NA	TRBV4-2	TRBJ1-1	TGTGCCAGCAGCCAAGTCGGCGGGGGCGGATGGAATGGCGGCACTGAAGCTTTCTTT	CASSQVGGGGWNGGTEAFF
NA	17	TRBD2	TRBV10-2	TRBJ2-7	TGCGCCAGCAGTGACGGTATAGCGGGGGGGCTGTCCTACGAGCAGTACTTC	CASSDGIAGGLSYEQYF
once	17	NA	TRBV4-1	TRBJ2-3	TGCGCCAGCAGCCAAACAGGACTCGGGACTTACACAGATACGCAGTATTTT	CASSQTGLGTYTDTQYF
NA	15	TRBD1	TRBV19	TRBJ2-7	TGTGCCAGTAGTATCGTCCAGGGGGCGGCCTACGAGCAGTACTTC	CASSIVQGAAYEQYF
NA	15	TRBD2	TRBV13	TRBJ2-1	TGTGCCAGCAGCCCAGGACTAGCGGGCTACAATGAGCAGTTCTTC	CASSPGLAGYNEQFF
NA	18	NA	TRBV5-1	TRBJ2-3	TGCGCCAGCAGCTTAACCGGTTCTATGGGGAGTGGTACAGATACGCAGTATTTT	CASSLTGSMGSGTDTQYF
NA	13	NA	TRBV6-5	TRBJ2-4	TGTGCCAGCTCATTAGGGGGGGGAAACATTCAGTACTTC	CASSLGGGNIQYF
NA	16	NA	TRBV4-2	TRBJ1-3	TGTGCCAGCAGCCAAGAGGCAGGGTTGAGCGGAAACACCATATATTTT	CASSQEAGLSGNTIYF
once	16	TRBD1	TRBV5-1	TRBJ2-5	TGCGCCAGCAGCGAACAGGGGGGACTTACGAGCGGGACCCAGTACTTC	CASSEQGGLTSGTQYF
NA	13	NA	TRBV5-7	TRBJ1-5	TGTGCCAGCAGCTTGACAGAGAATCAGCCCCAGCATTTT	CASSLTENQPQHF
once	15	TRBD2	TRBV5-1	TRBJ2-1	TGCGCCAGCACCGGTTCGGGCGGGGGGAGCAATGAGCAGTTCTTC	CASTGSGGGSNEQFF
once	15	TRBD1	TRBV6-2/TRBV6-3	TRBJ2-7	TGTGCCAGCAGTTTCGAACGACAGGGAAGGTACGAGCAGTACTTC	CASSFERQGRYEQYF
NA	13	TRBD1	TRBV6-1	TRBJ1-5	TGTGCCAGCAGTGAAACCCGGACAGGGAACCAGCATTTT	CASSETRTGNQHF
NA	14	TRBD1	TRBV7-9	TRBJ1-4	TGTGCCAGCAGCCCTACAGGGGAAATGGAAAAACTGTTTTTT	CASSPTGEMEKLFF
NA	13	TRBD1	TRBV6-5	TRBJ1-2	TGTGCCAGCAGAGGACAGGGATCCTATGGCTACACCTTC	CASRGQGSYGYTF
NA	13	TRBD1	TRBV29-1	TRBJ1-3	TGCAGCGTCGGACAGGCAATTGGAAACACCATATATTTT	CSVGQAIGNTIYF
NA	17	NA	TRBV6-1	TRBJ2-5	TGTGCCAGCAGTGAAGGGGTCATGGGGGCCCTCACAGAGACCCAGTACTTC	CASSEGVMGALTETQYF
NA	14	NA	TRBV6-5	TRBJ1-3	TGTGCCAGCAGTTCGCCCGACAGTGGAAACACCATATATTTT	CASSSPDSGNTIYF
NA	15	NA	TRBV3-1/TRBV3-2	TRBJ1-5	TGTGCCAGCAGCCAAGATCCCCTACAGGGACAGCCCCAGCATTTT	CASSQDPLQGQPQHF
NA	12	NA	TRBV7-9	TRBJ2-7	TGTGCCAGCAGCTCCGACATTTACGAGCAGTACTTC	CASSSDIYEQYF
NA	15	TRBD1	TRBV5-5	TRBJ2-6	TGTGCCAGCAGCCTACAGGGGATCGGGGCCAACGTCCTGACTTTC	CASSLQGIGANVLTF
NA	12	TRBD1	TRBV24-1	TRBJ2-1	TGTGCCACCAGTGATTCTGGACAGGGACCGTTCTTC	CATSDSGQGPFF